Sequencing of this TCR beta chain was carried out in a study of blood T cell repertoires in COVID-19. Study overall: Italy, Spain and the United States were the sources of the convalescent and acute COVID-19 samples.

Original processing notes: The assay estimated nucleated cells by amplifying reference gene primers. Profiling relied on immunoSEQ multiplex PCR, and the TCRdb table lists in-frame clones only, not all of them. The V and J calls and clone size come from that table; D and trimming were worked out from the DNA. The repertoire holds roughly 99,000 clones, with roughly 88% as singletons. The CDR3 contains 19 residues. Germline assignment: CDR1 SEHNR and CDR2 FQNEAQ (reference sequence). Trimming removed 5 bases from V and 10 bases from J; junction bases left unmatched: 25. Sequencing was carried out using peripheral blood. The chain carries TRBV7-9 and TRBJ2-1, with TRBD2 matching over 8 bases. The TCR was taken from a man aged 45-65 years with active or convalescent COVID-19. The CDR3 DNA reads TGTGCCAGCAGCCTCGCCGTAGCTGGAATCCGGGAGGGCCGGCAGGAGCAGTTCTTC. Translating it yields CASSLAVAGIREGRQEQFF.